This is a list of T cell receptor beta chains from one sample in a study of T cells in Graves' hyperthyroidism and ophthalmopathy. TCRdb passed the multiplex PCR reads through MiXCR, listing each CDR3 protein once. The sample includes under 300,000 distinct CDR3 sequences, around 20% of them seen just once. The sequenced sample was blood. These receptors all stem from a man aged 30-40 years with Graves' ophthalmopathy. CDR3s include the opening cysteine and the closing phenylalanine or tryptophan. The order of the fields is D gene, clone size, J gene, V gene, CDR3 protein, CDR3 DNA. A D gene is named only where the DNA matches it firmly. Only part of the rows carry a size: once, few, many, or a class if the clone is expanded.

>-|-|TRBJ1-2|TRBV6-2/TRBV6-3
CASTDSGQRVNYGYTF
TGTGCCAGCACCGACAGTGGGCAGCGCGTTAACTATGGCTACACCTTC
>TRBD2|-|TRBJ2-1|TRBV2
CASSEALDGRRNEQFF
TGTGCCAGCAGTGAAGCGCTGGACGGGAGGAGGAATGAGCAGTTCTTC
>-|-|TRBJ2-5|TRBV5-1
CASSLSPGVQETQYF
TGCGCCAGCAGCTTATCCCCGGGGGTCCAAGAGACCCAGTACTTC
>-|few|TRBJ2-1|TRBV4-1
CASSQDGNDNEQFF
TGCGCCAGCAGCCAAGATGGCAATGACAATGAGCAGTTCTTC
>-|-|TRBJ1-4|TRBV14
CASSLRSHGEKLFF
TGTGCCAGCAGCCTAAGATCCCACGGAGAAAAACTGTTTTTT
>-|few|TRBJ1-1|TRBV24-1
CATSPGGRFETEAFF
TGTGCCACCAGTCCTGGGGGGCGGTTTGAGACTGAAGCTTTCTTT
>TRBD1|once|TRBJ2-7|TRBV27
CASSLSGRGMDEQYF
TGTGCCAGCAGTTTATCTGGCAGGGGGATGGACGAGCAGTACTTC
>-|few|TRBJ2-3|TRBV7-3
CASSSQGTSTDTQYF
TGTGCCAGCAGCTCCCAGGGGACTAGCACAGATACGCAGTATTTT
>-|many|TRBJ1-1|TRBV11-2
CASSLEQGNTEAFF
TGTGCCAGCAGCTTAGAACAGGGGAACACTGAAGCTTTCTTT
>-|-|TRBJ1-2|TRBV20-1
CSSPAAANYGCTF
-
>-|-|TRBJ2-3|TRBV7-8
CASSSATKSTQYF
TGTGCCAGCAGCTCTGCTACTAAATCAACGCAGTATTTT
>-|few|TRBJ2-3|TRBV9
CASSQDPEDTQYF
TGTGCCAGCAGCCAAGACCCAGAAGATACGCAGTATTTT
>-|-|TRBJ1-5|TRBV18
CASSRQGTGQPQHF
TGTGCCAGCTCACGTCAGGGAACGGGTCAGCCCCAGCATTTT
>TRBD2|many|TRBJ2-5|TRBV11-2
CASSLAASGSQETQYF
TGTGCCAGCAGCTTAGCGGCTAGCGGGAGCCAAGAGACCCAGTACTTC
>-|-|TRBJ2-4|TRBV5-1
CASSSIRQGGQNIQYF
TGCGCCAGCAGCTCAATCCGACAGGGAGGACAAAACATTCAGTACTTC
>-|many|TRBJ2-1|TRBV11-3
CASSIEVAYNEQFF
TGTGCCAGCAGCATAGAGGTCGCGTACAATGAGCAGTTCTTC
>TRBD1|-|TRBJ2-1|TRBV11-3
CASSSDPGQGDREQFF
TGTGCCAGCAGCTCCGACCCGGGACAGGGTGACCGTGAGCAGTTCTTC
>TRBD2|-|TRBJ2-3|TRBV2
CANKLAGGRDTQYF
TGTGCCAACAAACTAGCGGGAGGTCGAGATACGCAGTATTTT
>-|-|TRBJ1-6|TRBV2
CASQRTGLSPLHF
TGTGCCAGCCAGCGTACAGGGCTTTCACCCCTCCACTTT
>-|-|TRBJ2-1|TRBV28
CASSLTPVEQFF
TGTGCCAGCAGTCTAACCCCTGTTGAGCAGTTCTTC
>-|-|TRBJ1-2|TRBV5-6
CASPISGQPTNYGYTF
TGTGCCAGCCCCATATCCGGACAGCCTACTAACTATGGCTACACCTTC
>TRBD2|-|TRBJ2-1|TRBV5-1
CASRGLAGDFSEQFF
TGCGCCAGCAGGGGACTAGCGGGCGACTTCAGTGAGCAGTTCTTC
>-|few|TRBJ2-2|TRBV7-2
CASSFRKLTGELFF
TGTGCCAGCAGCTTCCGGAAACTTACCGGGGAGCTGTTTTTT
>TRBD1|-|TRBJ1-4|TRBV2
CASSPDRAGEKLFF
TGTGCCAGCAGTCCGGACAGGGCGGGTGAAAAACTGTTTTTT
>TRBD1|few|TRBJ1-5|TRBV3-1
CASSQGPSTGLGNQPQHF
TGTGCCAGCAGCCAAGGGCCTTCGACAGGGCTTGGCAATCAGCCCCAGCATTTT
>TRBD1|few|TRBJ1-5|TRBV6-5
CASSLQGESNQPQHF
TGTGCCAGCAGCTTACAGGGGGAAAGCAATCAGCCCCAGCATTTT
>-|-|TRBJ1-1|TRBV6-1
CASSSWTGGDTEAFF
TGTGCCAGCAGTTCCTGGACGGGGGGGGACACTGAAGCTTTCTTT
>TRBD2|-|TRBJ2-1|TRBV10-3
CAISLAGGSYNEQFF
TGTGCCATCAGTCTAGCGGGAGGGTCCTACAATGAGCAGTTCTTC
>TRBD2|-|TRBJ2-2|TRBV12-3/TRBV12-4
CASSSGEAGTGELFF
TGTGCCAGCAGTTCGGGGGAAGCGGGGACCGGGGAGCTGTTTTTT
>-|-|TRBJ1-5|TRBV20-1
CSARDRQYSNQPQHF
TGCAGTGCTAGAGATCGACAGTATAGCAATCAGCCCCAGCATTTT
>-|few|TRBJ2-2|TRBV29-1
CSVVKGGESGELFF
TGCAGCGTTGTTAAGGGTGGGGAGTCCGGGGAGCTGTTTTTT
>-|-|TRBJ2-7|TRBV20-1
CSASSSARLVIPYEQYF
TGCAGTGCTAGTTCTTCCGCAAGACTAGTAATCCCCTACGAGCAGTACTTC
>-|few|TRBJ2-2|TRBV20-1
CSARDSAGELFF
TGCAGTGCTAGAGATTCCGCCGGGGAGCTGTTTTTT
>-|-|TRBJ2-7|TRBV6-5
CASSYTDRTTYEQYF
TGTGCCAGCAGTTACACTGACAGGACCACCTACGAGCAGTACTTC
>-|-|TRBJ2-7|TRBV12-3/TRBV12-4
CASSLGTALGEQYF
TGTGCCAGCAGTTTAGGGACAGCTCTAGGGGAGCAGTACTTC
>-|-|TRBJ1-1|TRBV28
CASLLNTEAFF
TGTGCCAGTCTTTTAAACACTGAAGCTTTCTTT
>-|few|TRBJ2-1|TRBV7-9
CASSLSAATNEQFF
TGTGCCAGCAGCTTAAGTGCTGCGACAAATGAGCAGTTCTTC
>-|-|TRBJ2-2|TRBV6-1
CASRARGGAGLNTGELFF
TGTGCCAGCAGGGCCAGGGGTGGAGCGGGACTAAACACCGGGGAGCTGTTTTTT
>-|many|TRBJ2-7|TRBV11-2
CASRGRSRLTAYEQYF
TGTGCCAGCAGGGGCCGTTCGCGCCTTACAGCCTACGAGCAGTACTTC
>TRBD2|many|TRBJ2-5|TRBV7-2
CASRRAGGAGDQETQYF
TGTGCCAGCAGACGCGCCGGGGGTGCGGGAGACCAAGAGACCCAGTACTTC
>-|few|TRBJ2-7|TRBV5-1
CASSLTVSTYEQYF
TGCGCCAGCAGCTTGACAGTTTCTACCTACGAGCAGTACTTC
>-|-|TRBJ2-7|TRBV12-3/TRBV12-4
CASKPKQQGHEQYF
TGTGCCAGCAAGCCCAAACAACAGGGCCACGAGCAGTACTTC
>-|-|TRBJ2-5|TRBV20-1
CSARDKGPEGSGDETQYF
TGCAGTGCTAGAGATAAGGGCCCCGAAGGGAGTGGGGACGAGACCCAGTACTTC
>-|few|TRBJ1-3|TRBV7-6
CASTKDGNSGNTIYF
TGTGCCAGCACCAAAGACGGAAACTCTGGAAACACCATATATTTT
>TRBD1|many|TRBJ1-5|TRBV2
CASHQGGAWPQHF
TGTGCCAGCCACCAGGGGGGGGCTTGGCCCCAGCATTTT
>-|many|TRBJ2-5|TRBV28
CASSFQGRSLETQYF
TGTGCCAGCAGTTTCCAAGGGAGGAGTTTGGAGACCCAGTACTTC
>TRBD1|-|TRBJ2-5|TRBV10-2
CASSERNRGRETQYF
TGCGCCAGCAGTGAGAGAAACAGGGGGCGAGAGACCCAGTACTTC